The subject of this entry is one TCR beta chain. The antigen is unknown. V was pared by 10 bases and J by 9 bases, with 11 bases of the junction left unmatched. In germline, CDR1 is LNHDA, CDR2 SQIVND (reference sequence). There are 14 residues in the CDR3. The data belong to a study of shared clonotypes between healthy human individuals. Study findings and constraints: Sharing across four donors was seen in roughly 5.2% of naive CD4 clonotypes. It was expected that sequencing depth would affect clonotype sharing among donors.

Sequencing was performed with immunoSEQ multiplex PCR; in TCRdb, only in-frame clones are kept and a portion is missing. The sample holds around 600,000 clones, about 96% seen once. The V call is TRBV19, the J call TRBJ2-1; 11 nucleotides agree with TRBD1. The sequencing sample was made of naive CD4+ T cells sorted from blood. Subset reported: CD45RA+ positively selected. This clonotype originated in a woman in her thirties in good health. CDR3 coding DNA: TGTGCCACGCGGGGGGACAGGGGGACGCGTGAGCAGTTCTTC. It yields the protein CATRGDRGTREQFF.